This entry lists 27 T cell receptor beta chains sequenced from one sample in a study of blood T cell repertoires in COVID-19. Produced via immunoSEQ multiplex PCR; TCRdb's table is partial and in-frame only. The sample lists under 200,000 clones; 84% were seen once. The specimen sequenced was peripheral blood. The receptors were sampled from a human donor with acute or convalescent COVID-19. The donor label of this sample is uncertain.

The gene calls are TRBV7-3 and TRBJ2-7, with D perhaps TRBD2 (7 bases). Germline V gives CDR1 SGHTA, CDR2 FQGTGA. V was trimmed by 6 bases and J by 0 bases, leaving 18 bases between them. This CDR3 is built from 16 residues. The CDR3 spells CASRGARAGPSYEQYF. The CDR3 DNA sequence: TGTGCCAGCAGGGGGGCGCGAGCGGGACCCTCCTACGAGCAGTACTTC. The complete variable domain, with remaining parts taken from reference TRBV7-3 and TRBJ2-7, reads GAGVSQTPSNKVTEKGKYVELRCDPISGHTALYWYRQSLGQGPEFLIYFQGTGAADDSGLPNDRFFAVRPEGSVSTLKIQRTERGDSAVYLCASRGARAGPSYEQYFGPGTRLTVT.

The V call is TRBV6-5, the J call TRBJ2-1; TRBD1 is a possible D gene (5 bases). Germline values: CDR1 MNHEY, CDR2 SVGAGI. The V and J ends lost 6 bases and 8 bases respectively, with 20 bases between them. The length of the CDR3 is 15 residues. CDR3 sequence: CASSPRGAGWDEQFF. The CDR3 bases are TGTGCCAGCAGCCCCAGAGGAGCAGGGTGGGATGAGCAGTTCTTC.

The V and J genes are TRBV2 and TRBJ2-5, with D possibly TRBD1 on 6 matching bases. Trimming removed 4 bases from V and 4 bases from J, with 10 bases in between. CDR1 and CDR2 (germline): SNHLY, FYNNEI. This CDR3 contains 13 residues. The CDR3 here is CASSGGGTETQYF. In nucleotides, the CDR3 is TGTGCCAGCAGTGGAGGGGGTACAGAGACCCAGTACTTC. Combining the CDR3 with reference TRBV2 and TRBJ2-5 gives the whole variable domain EPEVTQTPSHQVTQMGQEVILRCVPISNHLYFYWYRQILGQKVEFLVSFYNNEISEKSEIFDDQFSVERPDGSNFTLKIRSTKLEDSAMYFCASSGGGTETQYFGPGTRLLVL.

The chain recombines TRBV30 with TRBJ1-1; no clear D gene. Trimming stripped 7 bases from V and 0 bases from J, with 6 bases between. Germline V CDR1 and CDR2: GTSNPN, SVGIG (reference sequence). This CDR3 is 11 amino acids long. The CDR3 DNA reads TGTGCCTCCCTACTGAACACTGAAGCTTTCTTT. Its protein product is CASLLNTEAFF.

This chain links TRBV27 with TRBJ2-3, with 8 bases matching TRBD1. Germline loops: CDR1 MNHEY, CDR2 SMNVEV (reference sequence). V trimming: 5 bases; J trimming: 1 base; junction bases outside the gene matches: 14. This CDR3 contains 18 residues. The CDR3 loop reads CASSPHGTGPMGTDTQYF. CDR3 nucleotide sequence: TGTGCCAGCAGTCCTCACGGGACAGGCCCTATGGGCACAGATACGCAGTATTTT.

V is TRBV5-4 and J is TRBJ2-1; D possibly corresponds to TRBD1 (7 bases). Trimming stripped 4 bases from V and 7 bases from J, with 15 bases between. CDR3 length: 14 residues. Per the germline V gene, CDR1 is SGHNT and CDR2 is YYREEE (reference sequence). In DNA form, the CDR3 reads TGTGCCAGCAGCCCAAACCCAGGGGGGAATGAGCAGTTCTTC. It codes for CASSPNPGGNEQFF.

The chain couples TRBV19 to TRBJ1-1; 9 bases match TRBD1. Germline values: CDR1 LNHDA, CDR2 SQIVND (reference sequence). CDR3 length: 15 residues. Trimming cost V 4 bases and J 2 bases; bases outside gene matches: 5. The CDR3 bases are TGTGCCAGTAGTACAAGGACAGGGGTAAACACTGAAGCTTTCTTT. Amino acid sequence: CASSTRTGVNTEAFF.

The chain employs TRBV3-1 (or the pseudogene TRBV3-2) and TRBJ1-4; TRBD1 aligns across 9 bases. Germline CDR1 reads LGHDT; CDR2 reads YNNKEL (reference sequence). The junction had 8 bases not matched to a gene; V was cut back by 1 base and J by 5 bases. The CDR3 contains 17 residues. The CDR3 DNA is TGTGCCAGCAGCCAAGTCCCGACAGGGGGAAACAATGAAAAACTGTTTTTT. Protein: CASSQVPTGGNNEKLFF.

The chain uses TRBV13 and TRBJ2-3, with TRBD2 identical over 11 bases. The CDR3 is made up of 14 amino acids. The germline gives CDR1 PRHDT, CDR2 FYEKMQ (reference sequence). Trimming at V came to 6 bases and at J to 2 bases, leaving 1 base not matched to a gene. CDR3 sequence reads: CASRGLADTDTQYF. The CDR3 nucleotides are TGTGCCAGCAGGGGACTAGCGGACACAGATACGCAGTATTTT.

In DNA form, the CDR3 reads TGCGCCAGCAGCTTAACTAGCGGGGGGCCCACAGATACGCAGTATTTT. Translation gives CASSLTSGGPTDTQYF. This chain links TRBV5-1 with TRBJ2-3; 12 bases line up with TRBD2. Trimming took 2 bases from V and 2 from J; bases not matched to a gene: 3. This CDR3 region has 16 residues. The germline V gene has CDR1 SGHRS and CDR2 YFSETQ.

The rearrangement uses TRBV9 and TRBJ1-3; 7 bases are a match to TRBD1. The V gene's germline CDR1 is SGDLS and CDR2 YYNGEE. This CDR3 is 18 amino acids long. V lost 6 bases and J lost 1; bases outside the gene matches: 16. CDR3 sequence (DNA): TGTGCCAGCACCACCTTTCCAGGGGGAATCGAATCTGGAAACACCATATATTTT. It yields the protein CASTTFPGGIESGNTIYF.

The CDR3 spells CASSSRTGGWGNEQFF. CDR3 sequence (DNA): TGTGCCAGCAGCAGCCGTACAGGGGGCTGGGGCAATGAGCAGTTCTTC. V and J are TRBV11-2 and TRBJ2-1; TRBD1 matches 9 bases. With 5 bases clipped from V and 6 bases from J, the junction kept 11 bases outside the gene matches. The CDR3 has 16 residues. CDR1 and CDR2 (germline): SGHAT, FQNNGV.

This chain joins TRBV29-1 and TRBJ2-1, with D perhaps TRBD2 (5 bases). The CDR3 runs to 15 residues. Germline V gene sequence: CDR1 SQVTM, CDR2 ANQGSEA. The ends were cut back, 1 base at V and 3 bases at J, with 13 bases in the middle. For the CDR3, the DNA is TGCAGCGTTGAAGGCGGGCTAGCCAACTACAATGAGCAGTTCTTC. Protein product: CSVEGGLANYNEQFF.

The chain is built from TRBV6-4 and TRBJ1-4, with D maybe TRBD1 (6 bases). The CDR3 consists of 13 residues. Looked up from germline, CDR1 is MRHNA and CDR2 is SNTAGT. V shed 11 bases and J shed 7 bases, with 17 bases lying between them. The CDR3 protein is CALRGREGEKLFF. CDR3 in DNA: TGTGCCCTGAGGGGGAGGGAGGGTGAAAAACTGTTTTTT.

The chain joins TRBV19 to TRBJ2-1; D is uncertain. Trimming pared 5 bases from V and 7 bases from J, leaving 21 bases between. CDR3 size: 16 residues. Germline CDR1 LNHDA, CDR2 SQIVND (reference sequence). The CDR3 is CASSAPGSPDFNEQFF. DNA of the CDR3: TGTGCCAGTAGTGCTCCCGGGTCCCCGGATTTTAATGAGCAGTTCTTC.

The genes are TRBV4-2 and TRBJ2-3, with TRBD2 matching over 9 bases. CDR3 length: 17 amino acids. The V segment lost 1 base and the J segment 5 bases; nucleotides outside the gene matches: 10. Germline V lookup: CDR1 LGHNA, CDR2 YNFKEQ. The CDR3 DNA follows: TGTGCCAGCAGCCAAGGGAGCCAGCGGGGGGTCGAAGATACGCAGTATTTT. It encodes CASSQGSQRGVEDTQYF.

The chain links TRBV2 to TRBJ2-7, with D uncertain. This CDR3 is 14 amino acids long. Germline values: CDR1 SNHLY, CDR2 FYNNEI. V was clipped by 5 bases and J by 1 base, with 12 bases between them. CDR3 region: CASSLRQSSYEQYF. The DNA for the CDR3 is TGTGCCAGCAGTCTGCGGCAGTCGTCCTACGAGCAGTACTTC.

This clone was recorded a few times. The genes are TRBV30 and TRBJ2-2; D might be TRBD2 (7 bases). Germline CDR1 reads GTSNPN; CDR2 reads SVGIG (reference sequence). Trimming removed 3 bases from V and 6 bases from J, with 23 bases in between. CDR3 length: 17 amino acids. CDR3 bases: TGTGCCTGGAGGCCTATTAAGTGGGGGGGCAAGGCCGGGGAGCTGTTTTTT. Translated, it gives CAWRPIKWGGKAGELFF. Combining the CDR3 with reference TRBV30 and TRBJ2-2 gives the whole variable domain SQTIHQWPATLVQPVGSPLSLECTVEGTSNPNLYWYRQAAGRGLQLLFYSVGIGQISSEVPQNLSASRPQDRQFILSSKKLLLSDSGFYLCAWRPIKWGGKAGELFFGEGSRLTVL.

The chain employs TRBV11-2 and TRBJ2-2; 14 positions match TRBD2. Germline CDR1 is SGHAT and CDR2 is FQNNGV. This CDR3 is 15 amino acids long. Here the CDR3 reads CGGGLAGDSSGELFF. The CDR3 DNA is TGTGGGGGGGGACTAGCGGGAGATAGCTCCGGGGAGCTGTTTTTT.

The chain uses TRBV7-2 and TRBJ2-2; D may be TRBD1 (6 bases). Trimming cost V 5 bases and J 3 bases, with 16 bases left between them. The CDR3 is made up of 16 amino acids. The germline V gene encodes CDR1 SGHTA and CDR2 FQGNSA. Here the CDR3 DNA reads TGTGCCAGCAGCCACGGACAGTTGGTGTACACCGGGGAGCTGTTTTTT. Protein sequence: CASSHGQLVYTGELFF.

V is TRBV4-1 and J is TRBJ2-3, with 14 bases fitting TRBD2. With V trimmed by 0 bases and J by 11 bases, 4 bases remained unmatched. The germline V gene has CDR1 MGHRA and CDR2 YSYEKL. This CDR3 contains 15 residues. The CDR3 sequence: CASSQEVGLAGVQYF. In DNA, the CDR3 is TGCGCCAGCAGCCAAGAAGTGGGACTAGCGGGGGTGCAGTATTTT.

This clone was recorded a few times. The V call is TRBV2, the J call TRBJ1-2; 9 nucleotides line up with TRBD1. V shed 6 bases, J shed 7 bases, and the junction held 9 bases outside the gene matches. CDR1 SNHLY and CDR2 FYNNEI come from the germline V gene. The CDR3 totals 14 residues. The DNA of the CDR3 is TGTGCCAGCAGCTCCGGGACAGGGACGTCTGGCTACACCTTC. It is translated as CASSSGTGTSGYTF.

The J gene is TRBJ2-7, the V gene TRBV18, with D possibly being TRBD1 (6 bases). The CDR3 extends over 13 amino acids. Germline values: CDR1 KGHSH, CDR2 LQKENI. The V end was cut by 4 bases, the J end by 6 bases, with 13 bases between. The CDR3 DNA sequence: TGTGCCAGCTCACGGGAACAGGGTGGCGAGCAGTACTTC. It codes for CASSREQGGEQYF.

The chain employs TRBV7-9 and TRBJ2-3; 9 bases fit TRBD2. V trimming: 1 base; J trimming: 3 bases; junction bases outside the gene matches: 2. This CDR3 contains 15 residues. Germline V gives CDR1 SEHNR, CDR2 FQNEAQ (reference sequence). This chain's CDR3 is CASSLVRGGTDTQYF. The CDR3 bases are TGTGCCAGCAGCTTAGTGCGGGGGGGGACAGATACGCAGTATTTT.

This sequence joins TRBV5-4 and TRBJ1-2; 8 bases are a match to TRBD1. Germline-derived CDR1 and CDR2 are SGHNT and YYREEE (reference sequence). This CDR3 has 14 residues. V lost 5 bases and J lost 6; bases outside the gene matches: 9. CDR3 bases: TGTGCCAGCAGTTGGGTGACAGGGGCTAATGGCTACACCTTC. This gives the protein CASSWVTGANGYTF.

The rearrangement links TRBV18 to TRBJ2-3; D ambiguous. The CDR3 is made up of 14 amino acids. The germline V gene encodes CDR1 KGHSH and CDR2 LQKENI. Trimming pared 4 bases from V and 1 base from J, leaving 9 bases between. DNA for the CDR3: TGTGCCAGCTCACTTGAGACTGGCACAGATACGCAGTATTTT. Encoded protein: CASSLETGTDTQYF.

With respect to this clone: A read error may produce the germline difference seen at one junction end. The V and J genes are TRBV27 and TRBJ2-7; D is unresolved. Germline lookup yields CDR1 MNHEY and CDR2 SMNVEV (reference sequence). This CDR3 is 10 amino acids long. For the CDR3, the DNA is TGTGCCAGCAGTGGCCACAGTCGCAACTTC. Its protein product is CASSGHSRNF.